These 13 T cell receptor beta chains originate from one sample sequenced in a study of blood T cell repertoires in COVID-19. The table came from immunoSEQ multiplex PCR; TCRdb's copy has only in-frame clones and leaves some out. The top ten hold about 0.64% of the sample, which has hundreds of thousands of clones, over 75% seen once. The sequenced sample consisted of peripheral blood. Every receptor here comes from a human donor in a cohort sampled during active COVID-19.

The V gene is TRBV30, the J gene TRBJ2-2; maybe TRBD1 (7 bases). Deletions cut 4 bases from V and 4 bases from J, with 10 bases between. This CDR3 is built from 13 residues. Looked up from germline, CDR1 is GTSNPN and CDR2 is SVGIG (reference sequence). For the CDR3, the DNA is TGTGCCTGGACCCAGGGGGGCACCGGGGAGCTGTTTTTT. This translates into CAWTQGGTGELFF.

The chain combines TRBV7-2 with TRBJ1-2; D gene ambiguous. V was trimmed by 5 bases and J by 2 bases, leaving 12 bases between them. The CDR3 has 14 residues. Germline assignment: CDR1 SGHTA and CDR2 FQGNSA. Here the CDR3 DNA reads TGTGCCAGCAGCAGAGGACGAGGGAACTATGGCTACACCTTC. Its translation is CASSRGRGNYGYTF.

The rearrangement links TRBV19 to TRBJ2-3, with D unresolved. V shed 5 bases and J shed 0 bases, with 6 bases lying between them. The CDR3 totals 13 residues. Germline V gene lookup returns CDR1 LNHDA and CDR2 SQIVND (reference sequence). This CDR3 is CASSRPSTDTQYF. CDR3 DNA: TGTGCCAGTAGTCGTCCTAGCACAGATACGCAGTATTTT.

This chain uses TRBV4-3 with TRBJ2-6; the D is unclear. Germline loops: CDR1 LGHNA, CDR2 YSLEER. V lost 0 bases and J lost 0, with 6 bases in between. The CDR3 runs to 16 residues. The CDR3 is CASSQDSSSGANVLTF. In DNA, the CDR3 is TGCGCCAGCAGCCAAGATAGCAGCTCTGGGGCCAACGTCCTGACTTTC.

The rearrangement links TRBV19 to TRBJ1-5; TRBD1 matches at 7 bases. Germline V lookup: CDR1 LNHDA, CDR2 SQIVND (reference sequence). After removal of 6 bases from V and 4 bases from J, the junction contained 9 bases not matched to a gene. The CDR3 has 15 amino acids. CDR3 coding DNA: TGTGCCAGTAGACACGACAGGGCGGGAAATCAGCCCCAGCATTTT. Its protein is CASRHDRAGNQPQHF.

This sequence joins TRBV20-1 and TRBJ2-7; tentative D call: TRBD1 (5 bases). Trimming left V 3 bases short and J 9 bases short, with 12 bases between. The CDR3 runs 11 residues. The V gene's germline CDR1 is DFQATT and CDR2 SNEGSKA (reference sequence). For the CDR3, the DNA is TGCAGTGCTAGGGCTAGGGGTGTGCAGTACTTC. Translating it yields CSARARGVQYF.

The V and J genes are TRBV6-2 or TRBV6-3 and TRBJ2-7; 10 nucleotides line up with TRBD2. V was clipped by 5 bases and J by 7 bases; unmatched bases: 11. CDR3 size: 15 residues. The germline CDR1 and CDR2 sequences are MNHEY and SVGEGT. The CDR3 loop is CASSHAERGGWEQYF. CDR3 DNA sequence: TGTGCCAGCAGTCACGCGGAGCGGGGGGGCTGGGAGCAGTACTTC.

The chain employs TRBV10-1 and TRBJ2-3, with a tentative D call TRBD2 (6 bases). This CDR3 has 16 residues. The ends were cut back, 0 bases at V and 2 bases at J, with 12 bases in the middle. Germline V CDR1 and CDR2: WNHNN, SYGVQD (reference sequence). CDR3 amino acids: CASSESRREITDTQYF. The CDR3 DNA reads TGCGCCAGCAGTGAGTCGAGGAGGGAGATCACAGATACGCAGTATTTT.

The chain carries TRBV2 and TRBJ2-2, with D hard to call. CDR3 length: 12 residues. Looked up from germline, CDR1 is SNHLY and CDR2 is FYNNEI. V lost 7 bases to trimming and J lost 5 bases, with 8 bases between them. This CDR3 reads CASKIGTGELFF. The DNA for the CDR3 is TGTGCCAGCAAGATCGGGACCGGGGAGCTGTTTTTT.

CDR3 loop: CASSQTSGGIGEQFF. Here the CDR3 DNA reads TGTGCCAGTAGTCAGACTAGCGGGGGAATTGGTGAGCAGTTCTTC. This chain joins TRBV19 and TRBJ2-1, with 12 bases matching TRBD2. The CDR3 loop spans 15 amino acids. Germline loops: CDR1 LNHDA, CDR2 SQIVND (reference sequence). Trimming took 5 bases from V and 9 from J; bases not matched to a gene: 8.

The chain uses TRBV7-2 and TRBJ2-1; 16 nucleotides agree with TRBD2. Germline V gives CDR1 SGHTA, CDR2 FQGNSA. Trimming took 5 bases from V and 9 from J; bases not matched to a gene: 7. The CDR3 runs to 16 residues. The CDR3 sequence: CASSPSGLAGGGEQFF. The CDR3 bases are TGTGCCAGCAGCCCTTCGGGACTAGCGGGGGGGGGTGAGCAGTTCTTC.

J is TRBJ2-2 and V is TRBV4-3; D gene ambiguous. The CDR3 consists of 15 residues. Looked up from germline, CDR1 is LGHNA and CDR2 is YSLEER. V was clipped by 4 bases and J by 0 bases, with 9 bases between them. CDR3 DNA: TGCGCCAGCAGCCGTTCGGTGACGAACACCGGGGAGCTGTTTTTT. This gives the protein CASSRSVTNTGELFF.

The V gene is TRBV4-3, the J gene TRBJ1-6; 7 bases match TRBD1. In germline, CDR1 is LGHNA, CDR2 YSLEER. After removal of 2 bases from V and 9 bases from J, the junction contained 7 bases not matched to a gene. The length of the CDR3 is 15 residues. The CDR3 spells CASSQLTGEGSPLHF. CDR3 DNA: TGCGCCAGCAGCCAACTCACAGGGGAAGGTTCACCCCTCCACTTT.